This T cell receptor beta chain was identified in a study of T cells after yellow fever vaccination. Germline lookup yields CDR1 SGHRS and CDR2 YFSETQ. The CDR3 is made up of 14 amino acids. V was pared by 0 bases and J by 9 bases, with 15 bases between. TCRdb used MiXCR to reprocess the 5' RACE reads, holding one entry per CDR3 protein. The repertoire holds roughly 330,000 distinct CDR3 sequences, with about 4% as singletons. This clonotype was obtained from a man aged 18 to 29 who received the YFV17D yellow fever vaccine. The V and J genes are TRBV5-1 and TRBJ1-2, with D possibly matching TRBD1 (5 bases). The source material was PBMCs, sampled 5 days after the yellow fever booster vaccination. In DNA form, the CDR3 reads TGCGCCAGCAGCTTGGCTCAGGGAACTATTAGCTACACCTTC. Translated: CASSLAQGTISYTF.